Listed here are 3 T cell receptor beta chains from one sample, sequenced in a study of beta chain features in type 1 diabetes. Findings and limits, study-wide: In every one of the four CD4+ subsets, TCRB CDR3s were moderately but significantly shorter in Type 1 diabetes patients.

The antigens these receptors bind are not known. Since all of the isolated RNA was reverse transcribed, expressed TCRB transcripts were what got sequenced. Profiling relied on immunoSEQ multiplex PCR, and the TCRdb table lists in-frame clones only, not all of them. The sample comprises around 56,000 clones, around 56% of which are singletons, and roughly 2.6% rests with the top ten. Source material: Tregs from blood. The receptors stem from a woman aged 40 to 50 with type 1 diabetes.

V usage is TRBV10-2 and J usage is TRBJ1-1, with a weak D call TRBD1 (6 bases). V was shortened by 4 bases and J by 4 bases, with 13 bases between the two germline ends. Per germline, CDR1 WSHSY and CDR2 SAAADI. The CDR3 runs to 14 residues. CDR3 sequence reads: CASSAPTGPTEAFF. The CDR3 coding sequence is TGCGCCAGCAGTGCGCCGACAGGACCCACTGAAGCTTTCTTT.

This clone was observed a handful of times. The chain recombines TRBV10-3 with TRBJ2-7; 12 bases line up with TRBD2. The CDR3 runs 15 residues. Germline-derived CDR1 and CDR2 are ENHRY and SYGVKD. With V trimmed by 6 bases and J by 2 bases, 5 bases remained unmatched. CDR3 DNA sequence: TGTGCCATCAGAATGACTAGCGGGGGTACCTACGAGCAGTACTTC. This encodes CAIRMTSGGTYEQYF.

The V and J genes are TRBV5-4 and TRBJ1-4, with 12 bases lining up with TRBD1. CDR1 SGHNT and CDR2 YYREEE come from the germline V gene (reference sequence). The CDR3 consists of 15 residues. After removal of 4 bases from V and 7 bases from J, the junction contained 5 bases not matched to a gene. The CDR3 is CASSTGTGGVEKLFF. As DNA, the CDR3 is TGTGCCAGCAGCACCGGGACAGGGGGCGTTGAAAAACTGTTTTTT.